A single count supports the clone carrying this TCR beta chain. Its target is unknown. Graft material was processed, releasing intraepithelial and lamina propria lymphocytes. The method was immunoSEQ multiplex PCR; TCRdb's version includes in-frame clones alone and lacks a portion of them. Here the sample spans about 4,300 clones, approximately 80% being singletons. The record originates from a study of graft-versus-host responses after intestinal transplantation. Background on the study: All recipients got anti-thymocyte globulin induction, then tacrolimus and steroids for 2 to 4 years. Notes on the study in general: Maximum circulating GvH clone levels tracked with early post-transplant HvG decreases. The authors found GvH clones in recipient marrow, some appearing first in ileum or blood.

The sample in question was ileum tissue, obtained 9 days after transplant. The TCR originated in a human patient who received an intestinal transplant, so some T cells may come from the graft donor.

CDR3 loop: CASGRASGGPGETQYF. The DNA for the CDR3 is TGTGCTAGTGGGCGGGCTAGCGGGGGGCCGGGAGAGACCCAGTACTTC. The chain has TRBV12-5 and TRBJ2-5; 11 nucleotides align to TRBD2. This CDR3 contains 16 residues. V was clipped by 6 bases and J by 4 bases; unmatched bases: 10. Germline assignment: CDR1 LGHNT and CDR2 FRNRAP.